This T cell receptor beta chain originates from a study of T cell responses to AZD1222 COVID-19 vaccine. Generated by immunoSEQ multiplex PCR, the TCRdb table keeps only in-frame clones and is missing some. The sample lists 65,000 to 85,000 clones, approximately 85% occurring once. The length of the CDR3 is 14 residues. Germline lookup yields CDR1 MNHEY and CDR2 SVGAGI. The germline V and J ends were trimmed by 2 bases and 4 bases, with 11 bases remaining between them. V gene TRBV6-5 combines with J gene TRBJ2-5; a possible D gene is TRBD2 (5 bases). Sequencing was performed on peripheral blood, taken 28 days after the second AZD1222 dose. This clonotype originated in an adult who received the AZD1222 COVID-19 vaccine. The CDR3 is CASSYATSIETQYF. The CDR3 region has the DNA TGTGCCAGCAGTTACGCCACTAGTATAGAGACCCAGTACTTC.